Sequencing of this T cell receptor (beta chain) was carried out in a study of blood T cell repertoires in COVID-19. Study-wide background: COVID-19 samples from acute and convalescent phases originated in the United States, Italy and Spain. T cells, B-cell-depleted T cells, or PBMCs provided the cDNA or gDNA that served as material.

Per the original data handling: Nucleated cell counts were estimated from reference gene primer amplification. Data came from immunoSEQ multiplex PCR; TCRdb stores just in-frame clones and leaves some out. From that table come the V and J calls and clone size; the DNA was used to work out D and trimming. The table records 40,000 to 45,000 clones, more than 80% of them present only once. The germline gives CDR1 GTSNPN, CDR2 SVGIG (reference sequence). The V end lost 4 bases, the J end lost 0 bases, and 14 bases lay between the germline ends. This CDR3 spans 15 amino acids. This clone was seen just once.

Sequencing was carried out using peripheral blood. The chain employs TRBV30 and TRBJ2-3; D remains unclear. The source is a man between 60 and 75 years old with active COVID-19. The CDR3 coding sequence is TGTGCCTGGAAAAGAGGTCGCCGTAGCACAGATACGCAGTATTTT. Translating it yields CAWKRGRRSTDTQYF.